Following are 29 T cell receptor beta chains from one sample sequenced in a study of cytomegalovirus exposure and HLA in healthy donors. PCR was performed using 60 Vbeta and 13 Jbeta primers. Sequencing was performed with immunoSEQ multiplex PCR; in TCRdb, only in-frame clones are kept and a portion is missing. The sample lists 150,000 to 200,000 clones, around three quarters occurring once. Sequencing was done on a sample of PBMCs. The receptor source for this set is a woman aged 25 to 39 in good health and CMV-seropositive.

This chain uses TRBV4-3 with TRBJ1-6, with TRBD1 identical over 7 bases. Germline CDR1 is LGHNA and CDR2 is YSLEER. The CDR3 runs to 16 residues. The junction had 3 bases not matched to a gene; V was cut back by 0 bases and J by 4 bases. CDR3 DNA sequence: TGCGCCAGCAGCCAAGATGGGGACAGTTATAATTCACCCCTCCACTTT. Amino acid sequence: CASSQDGDSYNSPLHF.

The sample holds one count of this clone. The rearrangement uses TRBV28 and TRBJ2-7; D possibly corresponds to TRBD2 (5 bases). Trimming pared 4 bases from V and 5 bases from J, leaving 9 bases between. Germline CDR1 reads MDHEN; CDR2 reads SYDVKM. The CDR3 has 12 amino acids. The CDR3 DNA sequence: TGTGCCAGCAGTTATTGGACTGACGAGCAGTACTTC. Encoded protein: CASSYWTDEQYF.

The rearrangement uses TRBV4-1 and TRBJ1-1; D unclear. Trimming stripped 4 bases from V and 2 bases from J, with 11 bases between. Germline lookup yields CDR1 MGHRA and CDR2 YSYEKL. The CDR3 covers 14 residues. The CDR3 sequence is CASSLGRSNTEAFF. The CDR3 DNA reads TGCGCCAGCAGCCTGGGCCGGTCCAACACTGAAGCTTTCTTT.

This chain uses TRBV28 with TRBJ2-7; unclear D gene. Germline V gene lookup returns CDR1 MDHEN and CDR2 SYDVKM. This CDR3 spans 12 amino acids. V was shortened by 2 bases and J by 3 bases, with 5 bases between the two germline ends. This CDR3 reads CASSLGHYEQYF. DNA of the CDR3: TGTGCCAGCAGTTTAGGGCACTACGAGCAGTACTTC. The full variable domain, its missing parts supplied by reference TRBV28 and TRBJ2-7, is DVKVTQSSRYLVKRTGEKVFLECVQDMDHENMFWYRQDPGLGLRLIYFSYDVKMKEKGDIPEGYSVSREKKERFSLILESASTNQTSMYLCASSLGHYEQYFGPGTRLTVT.

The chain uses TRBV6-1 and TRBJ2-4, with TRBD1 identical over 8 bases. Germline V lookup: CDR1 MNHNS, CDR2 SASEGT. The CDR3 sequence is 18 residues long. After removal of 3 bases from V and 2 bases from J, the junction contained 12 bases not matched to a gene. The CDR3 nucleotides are TGTGCCAGCAGTGAGTCTAGGACAGGGAGGAGTACCAAAAACATTCAGTACTTC. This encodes CASSESRTGRSTKNIQYF.

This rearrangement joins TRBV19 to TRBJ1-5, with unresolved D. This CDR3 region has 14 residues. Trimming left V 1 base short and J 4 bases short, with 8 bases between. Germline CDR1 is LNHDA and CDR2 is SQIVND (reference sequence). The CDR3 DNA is TGTGCCAGTAGTATAGTGGCCAAGAATCAGCCCCAGCATTTT. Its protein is CASSIVAKNQPQHF.

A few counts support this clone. Here the CDR3 DNA reads TGTGCCATGGGACAGACATACGAGCAGTACTTC. This encodes CAMGQTYEQYF. The chain combines TRBV10-3 with TRBJ2-7; 7 positions match TRBD1. CDR3 length equals 11 residues. Germline V lookup: CDR1 ENHRY, CDR2 SYGVKD. J was trimmed by 4 bases and V by 9 bases; bases with no gene match: 3.

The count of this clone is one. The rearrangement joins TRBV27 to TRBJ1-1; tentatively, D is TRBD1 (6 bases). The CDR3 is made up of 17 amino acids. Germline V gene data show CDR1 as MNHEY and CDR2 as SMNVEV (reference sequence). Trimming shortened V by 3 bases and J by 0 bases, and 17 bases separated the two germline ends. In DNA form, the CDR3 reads TGTGCCAGCAGTTTGATAATACAGGGTTTGGTGAACACTGAAGCTTTCTTT. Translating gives CASSLIIQGLVNTEAFF.

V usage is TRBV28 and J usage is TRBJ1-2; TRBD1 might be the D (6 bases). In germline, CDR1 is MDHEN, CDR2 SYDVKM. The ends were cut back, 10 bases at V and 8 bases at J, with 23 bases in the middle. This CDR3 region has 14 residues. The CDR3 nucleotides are TGTGCCACCGCGCGCCAGGGGTGGTTTAGAGGCTACACCTTC. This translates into CATARQGWFRGYTF.

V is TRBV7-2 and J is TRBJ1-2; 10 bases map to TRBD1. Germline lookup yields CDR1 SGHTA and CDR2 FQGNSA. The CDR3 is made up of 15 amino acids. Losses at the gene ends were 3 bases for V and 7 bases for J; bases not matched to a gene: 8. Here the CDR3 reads CASSFGTGAFSGYTF. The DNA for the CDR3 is TGTGCCAGCAGCTTCGGGACAGGGGCGTTCAGTGGCTACACCTTC.

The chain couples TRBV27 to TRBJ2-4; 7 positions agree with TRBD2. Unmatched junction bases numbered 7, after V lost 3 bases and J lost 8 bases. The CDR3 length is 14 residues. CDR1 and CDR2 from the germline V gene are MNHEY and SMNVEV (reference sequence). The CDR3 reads CASSLGGNSYIQYF. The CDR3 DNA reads TGTGCCAGCAGTTTGGGAGGGAATAGCTACATTCAGTACTTC.

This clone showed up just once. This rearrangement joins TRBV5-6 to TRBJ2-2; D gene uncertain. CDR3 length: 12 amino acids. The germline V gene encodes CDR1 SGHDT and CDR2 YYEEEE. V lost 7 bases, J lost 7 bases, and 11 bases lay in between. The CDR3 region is CASSSVNGELFF. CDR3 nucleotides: TGTGCCAGCTCCAGCGTGAACGGGGAGCTGTTTTTT.

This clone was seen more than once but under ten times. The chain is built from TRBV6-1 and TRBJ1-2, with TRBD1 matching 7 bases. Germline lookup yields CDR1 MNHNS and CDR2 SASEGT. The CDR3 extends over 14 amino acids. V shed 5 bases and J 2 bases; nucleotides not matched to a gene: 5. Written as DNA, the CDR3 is TGTGCCAGCAGTCTCGGACAGGAAAACTATGGCTACACCTTC. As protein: CASSLGQENYGYTF.

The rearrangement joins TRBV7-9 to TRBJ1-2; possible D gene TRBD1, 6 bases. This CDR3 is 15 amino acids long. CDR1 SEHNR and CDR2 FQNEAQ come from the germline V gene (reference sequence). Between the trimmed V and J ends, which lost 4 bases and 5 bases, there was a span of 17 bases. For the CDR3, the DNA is TGTGCCAGCAGCTCTAGGGGGGGCTGGCATTATGGCTACACCTTC. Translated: CASSSRGGWHYGYTF.

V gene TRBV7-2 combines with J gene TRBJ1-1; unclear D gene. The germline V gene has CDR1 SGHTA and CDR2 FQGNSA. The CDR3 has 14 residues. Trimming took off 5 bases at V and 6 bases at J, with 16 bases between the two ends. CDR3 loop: CASSLRGGNAEAFF. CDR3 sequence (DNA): TGTGCCAGCAGCCTCCGTGGCGGTAACGCTGAAGCTTTCTTT.

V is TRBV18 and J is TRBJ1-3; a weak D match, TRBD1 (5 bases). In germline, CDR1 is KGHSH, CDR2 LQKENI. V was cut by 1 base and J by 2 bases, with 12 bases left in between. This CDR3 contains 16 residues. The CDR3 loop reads CASSPQTGIAGNTIYF. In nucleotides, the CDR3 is TGTGCCAGCTCACCACAAACAGGAATCGCTGGAAACACCATATATTTT.

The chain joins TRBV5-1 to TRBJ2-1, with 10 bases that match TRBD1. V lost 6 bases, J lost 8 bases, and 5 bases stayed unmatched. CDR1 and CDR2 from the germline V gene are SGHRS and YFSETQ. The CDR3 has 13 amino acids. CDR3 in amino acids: CASTGTGEDEQFF. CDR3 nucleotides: TGCGCCAGCACGGGGACAGGGGAGGATGAGCAGTTCTTC.

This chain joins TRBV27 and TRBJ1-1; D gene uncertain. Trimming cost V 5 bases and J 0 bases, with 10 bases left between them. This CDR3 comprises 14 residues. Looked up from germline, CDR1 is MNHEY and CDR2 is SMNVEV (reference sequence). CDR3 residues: CASSPGRMNTEAFF. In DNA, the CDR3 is TGTGCCAGCAGTCCGGGTCGCATGAACACTGAAGCTTTCTTT.

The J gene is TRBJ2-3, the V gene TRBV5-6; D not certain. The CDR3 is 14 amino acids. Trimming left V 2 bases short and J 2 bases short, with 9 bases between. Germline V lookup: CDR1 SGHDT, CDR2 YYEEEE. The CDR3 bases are TGTGCCAGCAGCTTAAACTATCCCACAGATACGCAGTATTTT. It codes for CASSLNYPTDTQYF.

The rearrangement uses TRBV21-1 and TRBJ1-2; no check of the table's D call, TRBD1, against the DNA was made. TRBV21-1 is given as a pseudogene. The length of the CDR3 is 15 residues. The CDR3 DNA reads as TGTGCCAGCAGCAAAGCGCTGGGGGCAAACGATGGCTACACCTTC. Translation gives CASSKALGANDGYTF.

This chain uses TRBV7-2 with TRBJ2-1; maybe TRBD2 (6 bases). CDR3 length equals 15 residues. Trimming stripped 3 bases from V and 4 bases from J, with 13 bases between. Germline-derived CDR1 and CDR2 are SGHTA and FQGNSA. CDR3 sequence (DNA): TGTGCCAGCAGCTTGACTATCGGGAGTTACAATGAGCAGTTCTTC. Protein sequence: CASSLTIGSYNEQFF.

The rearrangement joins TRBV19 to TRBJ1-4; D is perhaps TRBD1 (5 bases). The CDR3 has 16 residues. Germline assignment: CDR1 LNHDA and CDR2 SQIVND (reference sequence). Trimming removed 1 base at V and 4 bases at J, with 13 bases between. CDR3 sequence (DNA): TGTGCCAGTAGTATAGTTACAGGCATAAATAATGAAAAACTGTTTTTT. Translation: CASSIVTGINNEKLFF.

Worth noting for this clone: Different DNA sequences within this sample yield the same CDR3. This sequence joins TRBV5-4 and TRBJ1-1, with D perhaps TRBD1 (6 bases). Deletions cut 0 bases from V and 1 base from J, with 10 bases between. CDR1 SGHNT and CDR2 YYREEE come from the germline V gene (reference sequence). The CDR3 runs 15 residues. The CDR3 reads CASSLAGTRNTEAFF. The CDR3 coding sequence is TGTGCCAGCAGCTTGGCCGGGACAAGGAACACTGAAGCTTTCTTT.

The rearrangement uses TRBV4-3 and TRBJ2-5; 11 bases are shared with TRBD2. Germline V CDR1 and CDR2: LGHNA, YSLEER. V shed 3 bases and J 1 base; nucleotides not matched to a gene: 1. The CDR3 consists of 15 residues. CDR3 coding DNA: TGCGCCAGCAGCCAGGGACTAGCGGCCCAAGAGACCCAGTACTTC. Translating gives CASSQGLAAQETQYF.

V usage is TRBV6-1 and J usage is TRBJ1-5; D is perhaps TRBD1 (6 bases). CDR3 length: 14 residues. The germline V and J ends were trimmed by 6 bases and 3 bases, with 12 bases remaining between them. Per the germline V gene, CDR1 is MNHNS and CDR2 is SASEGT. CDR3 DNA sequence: TGTGCCAGCAGGGTCAGGACAGCCAATCAGCCCCAGCATTTT. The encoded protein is CASRVRTANQPQHF.

CDR3 amino acids: CASSLVGTRRISGELFF. CDR3 nucleotide sequence: TGTGCCAGCAGCTTAGTGGGGACTAGGAGAATCTCCGGGGAGCTGTTTTTT. V gene TRBV7-8 combines with J gene TRBJ2-2; 8 bases fit TRBD2. The CDR3 contains 17 residues. V lost 1 base and J lost 6; bases outside the gene matches: 10. CDR1 and CDR2 (germline): SGHVS, FQNEAQ.

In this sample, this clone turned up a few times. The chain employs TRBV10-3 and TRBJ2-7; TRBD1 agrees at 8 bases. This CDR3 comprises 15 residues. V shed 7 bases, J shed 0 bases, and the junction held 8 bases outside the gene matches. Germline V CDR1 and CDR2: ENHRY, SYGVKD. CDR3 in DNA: TGTGCCATCATGCAGGGGGCGGCAAACTCCTACGAGCAGTACTTC. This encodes CAIMQGAANSYEQYF.

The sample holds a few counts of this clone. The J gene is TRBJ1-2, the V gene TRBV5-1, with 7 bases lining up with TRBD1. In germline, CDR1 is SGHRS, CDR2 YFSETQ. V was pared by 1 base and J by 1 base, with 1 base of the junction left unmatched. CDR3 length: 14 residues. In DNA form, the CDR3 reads TGCGCCAGCAGCTTGACAGGGGATAACTATGGCTACACCTTC. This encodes CASSLTGDNYGYTF.

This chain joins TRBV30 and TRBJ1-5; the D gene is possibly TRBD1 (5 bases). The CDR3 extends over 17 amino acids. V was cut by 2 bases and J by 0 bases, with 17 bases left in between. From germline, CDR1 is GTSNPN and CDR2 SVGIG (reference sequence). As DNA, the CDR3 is TGTGCCTGGAGTTCCCTCCCTATGACAGTTAGCAATCAGCCCCAGCATTTT. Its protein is CAWSSLPMTVSNQPQHF.